Below, one T cell receptor beta chain is given with its context. Its specificity is not known. Profiling relied on immunoSEQ multiplex PCR, and the TCRdb table lists in-frame clones only, not all of them. Of around 70,000 clones listed, approximately 87% were seen once; the top ten hold around 1.6%. The germline CDR1 and CDR2 sequences are GTSNPN and SVGIG (reference sequence). Trimming took 1 base from V and 1 from J; bases not matched to a gene: 0. The CDR3 contains 14 residues. Before the COVID-19 pandemic, during about 2011-2019, CD4+ T cells were taken from unexposed donors. This sample was included in a study of CD4 T cells in relation to SARS-CoV-2 and coronaviruses. The study's findings and limits: Culture-expanded clones reflect memory recall rather than primary priming during culture.

This chain uses TRBV30 with TRBJ1-1, with 10 bases lining up with TRBD1. This TCR derives from a human donor in good health. Sequenced material: memory CD4+ T cells from PBMCs. CDR3 sequence (DNA): TGTGCCTGGAGTGGGGACAGGGGGAACACTGAAGCTTTCTTT. This gives the protein CAWSGDRGNTEAFF.